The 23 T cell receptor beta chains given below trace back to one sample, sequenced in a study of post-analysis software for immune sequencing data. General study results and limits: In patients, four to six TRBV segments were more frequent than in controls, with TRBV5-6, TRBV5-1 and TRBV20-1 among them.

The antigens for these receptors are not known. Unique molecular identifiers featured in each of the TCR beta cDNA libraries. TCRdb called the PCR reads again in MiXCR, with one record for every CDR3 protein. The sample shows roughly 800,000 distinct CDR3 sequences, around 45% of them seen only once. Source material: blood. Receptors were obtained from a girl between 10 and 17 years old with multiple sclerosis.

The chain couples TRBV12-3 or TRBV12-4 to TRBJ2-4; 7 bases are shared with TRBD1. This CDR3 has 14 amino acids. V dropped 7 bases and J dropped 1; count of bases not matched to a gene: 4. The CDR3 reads CASKTDRAKNIQYF. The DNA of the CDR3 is TGTGCCAGCAAAACGGACAGGGCCAAAAACATTCAGTACTTC.

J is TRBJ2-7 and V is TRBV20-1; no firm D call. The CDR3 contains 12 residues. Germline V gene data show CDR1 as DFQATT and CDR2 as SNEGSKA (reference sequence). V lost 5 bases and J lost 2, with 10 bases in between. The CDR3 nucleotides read TGCAGTGCTGCCGACAATCCCTACGAGCAGTACTTC. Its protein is CSAADNPYEQYF.

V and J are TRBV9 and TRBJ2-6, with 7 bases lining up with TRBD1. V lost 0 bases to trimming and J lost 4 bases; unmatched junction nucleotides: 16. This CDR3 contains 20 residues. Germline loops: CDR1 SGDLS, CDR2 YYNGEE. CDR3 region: CASSVASWGTDLRGANVLTF. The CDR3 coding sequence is TGTGCCAGCAGCGTAGCCTCCTGGGGGACAGACCTGAGAGGGGCCAACGTCCTGACTTTC.

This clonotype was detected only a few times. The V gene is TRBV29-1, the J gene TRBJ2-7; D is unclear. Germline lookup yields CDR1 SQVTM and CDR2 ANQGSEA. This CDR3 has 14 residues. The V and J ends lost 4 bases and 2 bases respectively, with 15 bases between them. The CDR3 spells CSVVPLETPYEQYF. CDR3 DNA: TGCAGCGTTGTTCCCCTCGAGACCCCCTACGAGCAGTACTTC.

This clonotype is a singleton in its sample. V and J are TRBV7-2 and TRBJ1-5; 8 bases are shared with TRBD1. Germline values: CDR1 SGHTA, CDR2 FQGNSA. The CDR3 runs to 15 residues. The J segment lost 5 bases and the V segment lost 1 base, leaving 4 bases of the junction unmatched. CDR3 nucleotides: TGTGCCAGCAGCTTAGAAGCGGACAGGGATCAGCCCCAGCATTTT. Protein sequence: CASSLEADRDQPQHF. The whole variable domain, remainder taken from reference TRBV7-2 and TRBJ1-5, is GAGVSQSPSNKVTEKGKDVELRCDPISGHTALYWYRQSLGQGLEFLIYFQGNSAPDKSGLPSDRFSAERTGGSVSTLTIQRTQQEDSAVYLCASSLEADRDQPQHFGDGTRLSIL.

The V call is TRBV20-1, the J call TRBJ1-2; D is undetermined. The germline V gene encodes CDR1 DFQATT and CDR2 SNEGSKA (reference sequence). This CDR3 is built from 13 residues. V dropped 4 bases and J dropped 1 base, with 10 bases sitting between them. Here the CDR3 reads CSAKHSFNYGYTF. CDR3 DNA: TGCAGTGCTAAACACAGCTTTAACTATGGCTACACCTTC.

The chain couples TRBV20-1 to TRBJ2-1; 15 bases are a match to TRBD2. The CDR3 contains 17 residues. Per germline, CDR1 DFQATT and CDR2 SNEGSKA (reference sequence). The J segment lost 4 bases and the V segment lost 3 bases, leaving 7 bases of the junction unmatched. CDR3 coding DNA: TGCAGTGCTAGCCCGGGACTAGCGGGAGGAATTTACAATGAGCAGTTCTTC. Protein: CSASPGLAGGIYNEQFF.

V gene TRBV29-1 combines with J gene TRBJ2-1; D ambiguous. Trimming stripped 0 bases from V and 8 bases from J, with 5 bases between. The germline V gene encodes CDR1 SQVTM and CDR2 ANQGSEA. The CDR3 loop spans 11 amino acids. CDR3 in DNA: TGCAGCGTTGAAGATGGAGATGAGCAGTTCTTC. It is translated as CSVEDGDEQFF.

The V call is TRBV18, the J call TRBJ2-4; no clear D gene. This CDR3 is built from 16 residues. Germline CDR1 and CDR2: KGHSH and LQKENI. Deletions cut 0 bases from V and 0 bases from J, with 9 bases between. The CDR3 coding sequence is TGTGCCAGCTCACCACCGACGGATCTAGCCAAAAACATTCAGTACTTC. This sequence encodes CASSPPTDLAKNIQYF.

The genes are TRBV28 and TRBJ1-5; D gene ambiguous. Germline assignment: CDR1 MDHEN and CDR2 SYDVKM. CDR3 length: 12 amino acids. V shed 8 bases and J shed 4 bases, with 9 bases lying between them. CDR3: CASCGPNQPQHF. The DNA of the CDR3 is TGTGCCAGCTGCGGACCGAATCAGCCCCAGCATTTT.

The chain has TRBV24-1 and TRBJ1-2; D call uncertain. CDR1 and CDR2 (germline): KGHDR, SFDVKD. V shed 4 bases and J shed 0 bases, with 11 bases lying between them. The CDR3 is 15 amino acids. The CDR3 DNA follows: TGTGCCACCAGTGACCCGTCGGCGCCTAACTATGGCTACACCTTC. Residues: CATSDPSAPNYGYTF.

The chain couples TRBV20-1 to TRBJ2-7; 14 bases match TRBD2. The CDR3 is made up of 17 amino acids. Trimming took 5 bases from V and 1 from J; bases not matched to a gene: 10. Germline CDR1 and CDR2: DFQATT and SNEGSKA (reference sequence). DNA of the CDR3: TGCAGTGCTTTCCCCGGACTAGCGGGAGGATTGTCCTACGAGCAGTACTTC. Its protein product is CSAFPGLAGGLSYEQYF.

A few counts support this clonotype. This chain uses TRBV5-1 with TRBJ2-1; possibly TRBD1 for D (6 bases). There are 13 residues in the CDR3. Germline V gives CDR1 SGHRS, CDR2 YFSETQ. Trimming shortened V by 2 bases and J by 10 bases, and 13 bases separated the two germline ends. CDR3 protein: CASSFTGSGEQFF. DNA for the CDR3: TGCGCCAGCAGCTTTACAGGGTCTGGGGAGCAGTTCTTC.

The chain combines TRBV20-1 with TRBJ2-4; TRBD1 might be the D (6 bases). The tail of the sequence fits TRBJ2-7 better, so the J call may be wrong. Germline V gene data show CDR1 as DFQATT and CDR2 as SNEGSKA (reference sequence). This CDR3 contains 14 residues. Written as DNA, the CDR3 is TGCAGTGCTAGAGGACCCTCGACAGGTTACGAGCAGTACTTC. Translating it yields CSARGPSTGYEQYF.

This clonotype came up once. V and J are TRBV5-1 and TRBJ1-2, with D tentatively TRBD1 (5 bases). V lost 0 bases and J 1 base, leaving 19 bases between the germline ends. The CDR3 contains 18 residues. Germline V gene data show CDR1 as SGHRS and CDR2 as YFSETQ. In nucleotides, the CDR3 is TGCGCCAGCAGCTTGGGCGGAAGGGGCGCGGACTATAACTATGGCTACACCTTC. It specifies CASSLGGRGADYNYGYTF.

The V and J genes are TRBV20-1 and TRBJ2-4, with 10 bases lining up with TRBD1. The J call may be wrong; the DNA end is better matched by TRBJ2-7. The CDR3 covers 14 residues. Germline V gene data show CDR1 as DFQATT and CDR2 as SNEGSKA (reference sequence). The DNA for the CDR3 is TGCAGTGCTCGGGAGGGACAGGGGTTGGGCGAGCAGTACTTC. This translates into CSAREGQGLGEQYF.

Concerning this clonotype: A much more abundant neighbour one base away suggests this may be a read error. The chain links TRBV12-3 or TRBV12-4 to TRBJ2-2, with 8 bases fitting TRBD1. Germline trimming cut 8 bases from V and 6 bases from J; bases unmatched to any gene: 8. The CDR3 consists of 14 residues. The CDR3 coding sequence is TGTGCCAGCGGTCCAGGACAGGGAGCCGGGGAGCTGTTTTTT. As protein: CASGPGQGAGELFF.

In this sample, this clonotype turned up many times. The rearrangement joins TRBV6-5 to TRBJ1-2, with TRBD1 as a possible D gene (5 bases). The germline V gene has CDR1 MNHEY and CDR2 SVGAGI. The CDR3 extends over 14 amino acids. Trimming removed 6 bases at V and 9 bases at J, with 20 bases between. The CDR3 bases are TGTGCCAGCAGCTTGACGGGACCCGAAGCTAGCTACACCTTC. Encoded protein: CASSLTGPEASYTF.

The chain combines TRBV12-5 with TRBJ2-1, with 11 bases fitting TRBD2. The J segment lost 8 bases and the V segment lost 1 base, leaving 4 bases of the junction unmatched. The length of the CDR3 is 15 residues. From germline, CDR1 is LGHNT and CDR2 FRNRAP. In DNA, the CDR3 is TGTGCTAGTGGTTTGGGACTAGCGGGAACATATGAGCAGTTCTTC. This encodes CASGLGLAGTYEQFF.

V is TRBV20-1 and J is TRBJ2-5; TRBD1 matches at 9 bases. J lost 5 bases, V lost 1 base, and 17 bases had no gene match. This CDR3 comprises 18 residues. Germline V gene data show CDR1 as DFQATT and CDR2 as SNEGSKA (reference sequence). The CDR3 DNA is TGCAGTGCTAGAGTGGGACAGGGCTGGTTAGGAGAAGGGGAGACCCAGTACTTC. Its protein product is CSARVGQGWLGEGETQYF.

The CDR3, as DNA: TGTGCCAGCAGCCAGGGACATCCCATGGGTCACACCTTC. It translates to CASSQGHPMGHTF. V gene TRBV12-3 or TRBV12-4 combines with J gene TRBJ1-2, with a possible D match to TRBD1 (6 bases). V dropped 6 bases and J dropped 12 bases, with 20 bases sitting between them. The CDR3 is 13 amino acids.

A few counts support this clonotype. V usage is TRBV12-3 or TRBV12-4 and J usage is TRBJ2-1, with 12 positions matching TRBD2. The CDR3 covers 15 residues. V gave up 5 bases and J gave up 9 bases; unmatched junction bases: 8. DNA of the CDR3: TGTGCCAGCAGTCTGACTAGCGGGAGCGGTGGTGAGCAGTTCTTC. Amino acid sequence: CASSLTSGSGGEQFF.

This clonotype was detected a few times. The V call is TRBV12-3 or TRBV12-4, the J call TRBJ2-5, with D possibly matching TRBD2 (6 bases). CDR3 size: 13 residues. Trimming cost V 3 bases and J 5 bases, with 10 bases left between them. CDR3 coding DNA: TGTGCCAGCAGTTTTGGAGGGTTTGAGACCCAGTACTTC. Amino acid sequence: CASSFGGFETQYF.